The next 7 T cell receptor beta chains were all read from a single sample in a study of identical twins. TCRdb reprocessed the 5' RACE reads with MiXCR, giving one entry per CDR3 protein. This sample has 450,000 to 600,000 distinct CDR3 sequences, with about a fifth found just once. This same sample was also part of a study on yellow fever vaccine responses in identical twins.

Sample: CD4+ T cells sorted from blood. The source of these receptors is a woman between 18 and 29 years old in good health.

The rearrangement links TRBV20-1 to TRBJ1-4; no clear D. The CDR3 sequence is 13 residues long. V dropped 5 bases and J dropped 5 bases, with 12 bases sitting between them. The V gene's germline CDR1 is DFQATT and CDR2 SNEGSKA (reference sequence). The CDR3 region is CSAGSGQNEKLFF. CDR3 coding DNA: TGCAGTGCTGGGAGCGGGCAAAATGAAAAACTGTTTTTT.

This clonotype was seen a handful of times. The chain is built from TRBV10-3 and TRBJ2-1, with a weak D call TRBD2 (6 bases). Germline CDR1 ENHRY, CDR2 SYGVKD. This CDR3 is built from 14 residues. V shed 10 bases and J shed 8 bases, with 21 bases lying between them. CDR3 sequence reads: CATQRPGVVDEQFF. The CDR3 DNA reads TGTGCCACCCAAAGGCCGGGAGTGGTTGATGAGCAGTTCTTC.

This clonotype was counted only a few times. The chain uses TRBV5-1 and TRBJ1-1, with a possible D match to TRBD1 (6 bases). Per the germline V gene, CDR1 is SGHRS and CDR2 is YFSETQ. Trimming took 0 bases from V and 7 from J, leaving 10 bases between them. The CDR3 has 13 amino acids. The CDR3 sequence: CASSLAPQGEAFF. In nucleotides, the CDR3 is TGCGCCAGCAGCTTGGCTCCACAGGGTGAAGCTTTCTTT.

The chain combines TRBV5-1 with TRBJ1-2, with a weak D call TRBD1 (5 bases). CDR1 SGHRS and CDR2 YFSETQ come from the germline V gene. This CDR3 has 13 residues. V was trimmed by 4 bases and J by 7 bases, leaving 14 bases between them. CDR3 DNA: TGCGCCAGCAGCATAGCCGGGGGAGGTGGCTACACCTTC. It specifies CASSIAGGGGYTF.

The J gene is TRBJ2-2, the V gene TRBV11-1; 7 bases align to TRBD2. The germline V gene encodes CDR1 SGHAT and CDR2 FQDESV (reference sequence). V shed 0 bases and J 0 bases; nucleotides not matched to a gene: 7. The CDR3 is 18 residues long. In DNA form, the CDR3 reads TGTGCCAGCAGCTTAGCCAGATCTAGCGGAGCGAACACCGGGGAGCTGTTTTTT. This codes for CASSLARSSGANTGELFF. Drawing the rest from reference TRBV11-1 and TRBJ2-2, the complete variable domain is EAEVAQSPRYKITEKSQAVAFWCDPISGHATLYWYRQILGQGPELLVQFQDESVVDDSQLPKDRFSAERLKGVDSTLKIQPAELGDSAMYLCASSLARSSGANTGELFFGEGSRLTVL.

CDR3 sequence: CSARPAGEQFF. The CDR3 DNA reads TGCAGCGCCAGGCCAGCTGGTGAGCAGTTCTTC. The rearrangement links TRBV29-1 to TRBJ2-1; D call uncertain. The germline gives CDR1 SQVTM, CDR2 ANQGSEA. The CDR3 extends over 11 amino acids. With 7 bases removed from V and 9 bases from J, the gap between germline ends came to 13 bases.

The chain is built from TRBV20-1 and TRBJ1-3; D perhaps matches TRBD1 (5 bases). V gave up 4 bases and J gave up 4 bases, with 11 bases separating them. This CDR3 contains 13 residues. Germline V gene lookup returns CDR1 DFQATT and CDR2 SNEGSKA (reference sequence). The CDR3, as DNA: TGCAGTGCTACCCCAGGGATCGGAAACACCATATATTTT. Amino acids: CSATPGIGNTIYF.